This T cell receptor (beta chain) was recovered during a study of blood T cells in healthy people across ages. Then a second PCR, running about 6 to 11 cycles, was carried out with a sample-barcoded 5' primer and a J-beta primer mix. From the 5' RACE reads, TCRdb called clonotypes with MiXCR, one entry per CDR3 protein. The top ten hold 23% of the sample, which has over 1,500,000 distinct CDR3 sequences, about 39% seen once. Per the germline V gene, CDR1 is SGHTA and CDR2 is FQGNSA. This CDR3 region has 12 residues. Trimming cost V 1 base and J 9 bases, with 7 bases left between them. This clonotype appeared a few times.

The chain carries TRBV7-2 and TRBJ2-1, with unresolved D. This TCR derives from a human donor in good health. Sequenced material: blood. In nucleotides, the CDR3 is TGTGCCAGCAGCTTAGAACTTGGTGAGCAGTTCTTC. This codes for CASSLELGEQFF.